This T cell receptor (beta chain) was retrieved from a study of blood T cell repertoires in COVID-19. Sequenced by immunoSEQ multiplex PCR; TCRdb stores in-frame clones only, minus some. Of approximately 300,000 clones in the sample, 89% were seen once. Germline V gene sequence: CDR1 KGHSH, CDR2 LQKENI. The CDR3 sequence is 20 residues long. V gave up 7 bases and J gave up 0 bases; unmatched junction bases: 19. Input material: PBMCs or T cells enriched from blood (not recorded which). This sequence originates from a man in his fifties or sixties who had recovered from COVID-19. V is TRBV18 and J is TRBJ2-2, with TRBD1 matching 8 bases. CDR3 sequence (DNA): TGTGCCAGCTTATTCCCCCTGGACAGGGTCGATCTATCGAACACCGGGGAGCTGTTTTTT. It encodes CASLFPLDRVDLSNTGELFF.